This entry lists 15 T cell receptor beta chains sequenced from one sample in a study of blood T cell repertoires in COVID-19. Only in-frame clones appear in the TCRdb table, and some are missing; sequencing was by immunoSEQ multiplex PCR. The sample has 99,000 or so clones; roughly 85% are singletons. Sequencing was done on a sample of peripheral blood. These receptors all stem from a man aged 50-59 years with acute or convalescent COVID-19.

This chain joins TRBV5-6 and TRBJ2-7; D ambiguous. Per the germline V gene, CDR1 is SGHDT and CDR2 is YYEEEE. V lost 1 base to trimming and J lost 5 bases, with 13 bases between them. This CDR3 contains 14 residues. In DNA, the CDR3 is TGTGCCAGCAGCTTGTACTCGACTCGTGACGAGCAGTACTTC. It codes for CASSLYSTRDEQYF.

The CDR3 coding sequence is TGTGCCAGCAGCGTATTCTCAGGGGTTGGGGTCACAGATACGCAGTATTTT. This codes for CASSVFSGVGVTDTQYF. The genes are TRBV5-4 and TRBJ2-3, with a tentative D call TRBD1 (6 bases). CDR1 is SGHNT and CDR2 is YYREEE in the germline V gene (reference sequence). This CDR3 is built from 17 residues. V was trimmed by 4 bases and J by 2 bases, leaving 20 bases between them.

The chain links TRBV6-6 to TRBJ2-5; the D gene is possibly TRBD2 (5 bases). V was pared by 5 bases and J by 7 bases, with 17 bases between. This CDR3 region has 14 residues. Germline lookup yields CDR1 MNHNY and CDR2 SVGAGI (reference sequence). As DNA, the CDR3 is TGTGCCAGCAGTGAGACTACTCCGATAGGGACCCAGTACTTC. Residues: CASSETTPIGTQYF.

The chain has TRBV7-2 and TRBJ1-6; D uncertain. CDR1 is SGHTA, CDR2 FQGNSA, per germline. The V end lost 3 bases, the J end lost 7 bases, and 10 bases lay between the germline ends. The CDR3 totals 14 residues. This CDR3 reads CASSFTKTNSPLHF. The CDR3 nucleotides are TGTGCCAGCAGCTTTACTAAGACGAATTCACCCCTCCACTTT.

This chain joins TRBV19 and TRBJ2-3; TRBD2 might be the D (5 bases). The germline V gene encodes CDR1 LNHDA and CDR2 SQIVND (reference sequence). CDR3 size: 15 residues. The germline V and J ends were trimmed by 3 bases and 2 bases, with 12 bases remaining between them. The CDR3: CASSMRAFDTDTQYF. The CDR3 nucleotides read TGTGCCAGTAGTATGAGGGCGTTTGACACAGATACGCAGTATTTT.

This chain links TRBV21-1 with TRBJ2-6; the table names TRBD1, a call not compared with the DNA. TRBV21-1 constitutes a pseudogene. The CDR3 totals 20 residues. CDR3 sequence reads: CASSNCIPGQGLSGANVLTF. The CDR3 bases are TGTGCCAGCAGCAATTGTATACCGGGACAGGGACTCTCTGGGGCCAACGTCCTGACTTTC.

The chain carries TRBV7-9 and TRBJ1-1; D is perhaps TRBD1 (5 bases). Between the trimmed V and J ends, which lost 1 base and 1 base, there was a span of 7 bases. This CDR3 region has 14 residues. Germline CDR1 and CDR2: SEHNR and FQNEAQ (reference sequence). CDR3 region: CASSLGTPNTEAFF. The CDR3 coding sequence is TGTGCCAGCAGCTTAGGGACACCGAACACTGAAGCTTTCTTT.

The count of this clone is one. This CDR3 is CAWMSGESSYNSPLHF. The CDR3 coding sequence is TGTGCCTGGATGTCCGGGGAAAGCTCCTATAATTCACCCCTCCACTTT. The chain joins TRBV30 to TRBJ1-6; D uncertain. The CDR3 is 16 residues long. Germline assignment: CDR1 GTSNPN and CDR2 SVGIG (reference sequence). V gave up 4 bases and J gave up 0 bases, with 13 bases separating them. The full variable domain, its missing parts supplied by reference TRBV30 and TRBJ1-6, is SQTIHQWPATLVQPVGSPLSLECTVEGTSNPNLYWYRQAAGRGLQLLFYSVGIGQISSEVPQNLSASRPQDRQFILSSKKLLLSDSGFYLCAWMSGESSYNSPLHFGNGTRLTVT.

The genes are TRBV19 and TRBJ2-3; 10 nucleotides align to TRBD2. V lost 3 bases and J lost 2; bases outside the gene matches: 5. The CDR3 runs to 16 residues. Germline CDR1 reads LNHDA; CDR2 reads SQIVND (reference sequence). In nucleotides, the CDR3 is TGTGCCAGTAGTATTTCTAGCGGGAGACACACAGATACGCAGTATTTT. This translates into CASSISSGRHTDTQYF.

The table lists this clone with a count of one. CDR3 residues: CATSDSGFANTGELFF. The CDR3 nucleotides read TGTGCCACCAGTGATTCAGGGTTTGCGAACACCGGGGAGCTGTTTTTT. The rearrangement uses TRBV24-1 and TRBJ2-2; the D gene is possibly TRBD1 (5 bases). V was pared by 2 bases and J by 0 bases, with 9 bases between. Germline lookup yields CDR1 KGHDR and CDR2 SFDVKD. This CDR3 contains 16 residues.

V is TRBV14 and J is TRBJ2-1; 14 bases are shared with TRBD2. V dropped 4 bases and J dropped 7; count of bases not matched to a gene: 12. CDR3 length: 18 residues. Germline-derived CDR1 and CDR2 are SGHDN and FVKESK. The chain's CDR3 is CASSPIGLAGGGENEQFF. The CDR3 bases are TGTGCCAGCAGCCCAATCGGACTAGCGGGAGGAGGGGAAAATGAGCAGTTCTTC. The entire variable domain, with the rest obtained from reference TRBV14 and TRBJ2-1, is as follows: EAGVTQFPSHSVIEKGQTVTLRCDPISGHDNLYWYRRVMGKEIKFLLHFVKESKQDESGMPNNRFLAERTGGTYSTLKVQPAELEDSGVYFCASSPIGLAGGGENEQFFGPGTRLTVL.

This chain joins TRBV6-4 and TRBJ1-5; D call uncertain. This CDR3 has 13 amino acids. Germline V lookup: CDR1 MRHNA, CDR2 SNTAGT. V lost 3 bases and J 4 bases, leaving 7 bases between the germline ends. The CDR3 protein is CASSETGNQPQHF. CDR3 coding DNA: TGTGCCAGCAGTGAAACGGGAAATCAGCCCCAGCATTTT.

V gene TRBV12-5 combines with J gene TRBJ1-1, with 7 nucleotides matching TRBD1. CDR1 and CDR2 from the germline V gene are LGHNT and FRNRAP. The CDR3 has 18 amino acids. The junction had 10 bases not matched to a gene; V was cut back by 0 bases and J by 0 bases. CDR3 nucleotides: TGTGCTAGTGGTTTGGTGAAAACGGGACAGCTCTTGAACACTGAAGCTTTCTTT. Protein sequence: CASGLVKTGQLLNTEAFF.

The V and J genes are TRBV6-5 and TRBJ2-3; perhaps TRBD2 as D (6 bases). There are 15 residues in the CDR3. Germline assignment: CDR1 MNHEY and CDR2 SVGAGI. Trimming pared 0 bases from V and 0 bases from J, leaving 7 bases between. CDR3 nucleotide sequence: TGTGCCAGCAGTTACTCGGGACTGAGCACAGATACGCAGTATTTT. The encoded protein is CASSYSGLSTDTQYF.

CDR3 DNA: TGTGCCAGCAGCTCACAGGGGAAGAGTTTCAATGAGCAGTTCTTC. It codes for CASSSQGKSFNEQFF. V is TRBV5-8 and J is TRBJ2-1; 7 bases agree with TRBD1. Germline V lookup: CDR1 SGHTS, CDR2 YDEGEE. The CDR3 has 15 amino acids. V lost 3 bases, J lost 6 bases, and 9 bases stayed unmatched.